The T cell receptor (beta chain) under discussion was sequenced for a study of cytomegalovirus exposure and HLA in healthy donors. For the study at large: Genotyping of 400 or so donors showed that roughly 83% belonged to the Caucasian-associated ancestry cluster. Findings and limits, study-wide: Presence/absence analyses treated sequencing depth as roughly uniform across donors. Certain sequence variants were highly shared and formed a cluster, and this cluster was likely a sequencing artifact.

V was cut by 5 bases and J by 8 bases, with 16 bases left in between. In germline, CDR1 is MNHEY, CDR2 SMNVEV (reference sequence). There are 14 residues in the CDR3. PCR was performed using 60 Vbeta and 13 Jbeta primers. The table came from immunoSEQ multiplex PCR; TCRdb's copy has only in-frame clones and leaves some out. In all, the sample yields some 160,000 clones. At sampling all donors were nominally healthy, likely with unrecorded immune exposures. For this clone: Its specificity is unknown.

The sample was PBMCs. This rearrangement joins TRBV27 to TRBJ2-1, with TRBD1 as a possible D gene (5 bases). This TCR was sampled from a man aged 30 to 45 in good health and CMV-seronegative. The CDR3 sequence: CASSPGQRWDEQFF. The CDR3 bases are TGTGCCAGCAGTCCAGGACAACGATGGGATGAGCAGTTCTTC.